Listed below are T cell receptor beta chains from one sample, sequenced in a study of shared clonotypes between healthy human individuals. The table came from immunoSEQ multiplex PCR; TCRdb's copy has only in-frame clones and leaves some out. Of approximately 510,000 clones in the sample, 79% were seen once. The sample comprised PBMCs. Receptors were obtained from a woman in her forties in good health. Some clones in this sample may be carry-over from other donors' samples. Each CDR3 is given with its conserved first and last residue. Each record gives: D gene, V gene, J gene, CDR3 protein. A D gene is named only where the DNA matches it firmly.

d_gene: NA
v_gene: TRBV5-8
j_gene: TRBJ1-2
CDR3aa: CASSLVAYGYTF

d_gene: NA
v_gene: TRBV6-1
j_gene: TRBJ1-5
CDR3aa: CASSDEGLGYQPQHF

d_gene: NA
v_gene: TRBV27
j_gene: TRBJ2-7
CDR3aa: CASSLSRGGEQYF

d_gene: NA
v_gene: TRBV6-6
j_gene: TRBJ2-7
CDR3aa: CASSLRPSWYEQYF

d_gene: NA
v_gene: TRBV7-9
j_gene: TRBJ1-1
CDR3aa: CASSFSREAFF

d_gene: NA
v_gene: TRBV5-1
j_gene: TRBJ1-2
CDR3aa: CASSLDGTSNYGYTF

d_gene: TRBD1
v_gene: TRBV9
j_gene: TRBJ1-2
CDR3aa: CARTGSNYGYTF

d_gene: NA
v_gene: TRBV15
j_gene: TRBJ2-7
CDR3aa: CATSENWASSYEQYF

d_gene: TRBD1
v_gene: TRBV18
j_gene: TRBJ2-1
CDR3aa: CASSKDRAGWDEQFF

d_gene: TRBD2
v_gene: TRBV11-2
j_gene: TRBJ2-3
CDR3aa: CASSSLAGGPPTQYF

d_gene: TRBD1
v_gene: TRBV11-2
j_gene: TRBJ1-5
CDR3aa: CASSYGTGNQPQHF

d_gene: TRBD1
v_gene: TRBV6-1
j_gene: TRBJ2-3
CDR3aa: CASSEEGTGGTDTQYF

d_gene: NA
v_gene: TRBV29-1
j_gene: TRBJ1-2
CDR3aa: CSVAGFGGENYGYTF

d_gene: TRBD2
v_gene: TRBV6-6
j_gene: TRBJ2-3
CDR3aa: CASRHPSGRGFDTQYF

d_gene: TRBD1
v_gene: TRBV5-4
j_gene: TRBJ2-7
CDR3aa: CASSARTGSSYEQYF

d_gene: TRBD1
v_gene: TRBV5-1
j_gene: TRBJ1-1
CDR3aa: CASSEQPGTGQNTEAFF

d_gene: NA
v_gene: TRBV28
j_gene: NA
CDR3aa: CASSSVGGAYEQYF

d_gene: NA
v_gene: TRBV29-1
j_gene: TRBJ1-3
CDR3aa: CSVEERYRPSRSGNTIYF

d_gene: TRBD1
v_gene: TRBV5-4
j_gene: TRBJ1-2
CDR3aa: CASNSQGATYGYTF

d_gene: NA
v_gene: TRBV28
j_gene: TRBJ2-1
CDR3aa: CASGRTYNEQFF

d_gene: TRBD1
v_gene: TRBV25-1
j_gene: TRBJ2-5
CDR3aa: CASSREGQGRQTQYF

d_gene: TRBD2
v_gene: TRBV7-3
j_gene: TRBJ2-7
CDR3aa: CASSPRPWAAGGLDEQYF

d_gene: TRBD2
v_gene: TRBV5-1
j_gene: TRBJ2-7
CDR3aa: CASSPSGSSYEQYF

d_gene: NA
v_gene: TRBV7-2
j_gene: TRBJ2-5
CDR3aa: CASSLLGGRNQETQYF

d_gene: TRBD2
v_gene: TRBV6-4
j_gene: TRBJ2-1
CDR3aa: CASSDGTSHNEQFF

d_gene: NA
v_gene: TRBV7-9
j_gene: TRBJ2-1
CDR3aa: CASSLRGSNEQFF

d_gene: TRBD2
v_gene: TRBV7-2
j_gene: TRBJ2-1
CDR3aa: CASSIGLAGVDEQFF

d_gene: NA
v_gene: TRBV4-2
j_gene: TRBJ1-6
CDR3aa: CASSQSTDYDSPLHF

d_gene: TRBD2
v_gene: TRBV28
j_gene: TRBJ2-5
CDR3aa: CASSPNFGTSGQETQYF

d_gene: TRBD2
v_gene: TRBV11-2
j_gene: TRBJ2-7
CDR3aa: CASSFQLAVYEQYF

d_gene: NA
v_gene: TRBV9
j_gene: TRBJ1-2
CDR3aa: CASSALSGDYGYTF

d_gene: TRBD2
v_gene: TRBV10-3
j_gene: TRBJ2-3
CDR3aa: CAIGLAGGPNTQYF

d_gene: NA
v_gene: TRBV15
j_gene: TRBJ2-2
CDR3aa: CATSRDSGELFF

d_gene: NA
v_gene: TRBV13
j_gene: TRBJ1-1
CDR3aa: CASSTYEGPNTEAFF

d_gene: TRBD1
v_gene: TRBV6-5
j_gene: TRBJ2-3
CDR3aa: CASSYPRDRANTQYF

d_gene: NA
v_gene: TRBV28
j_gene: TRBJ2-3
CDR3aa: CASGPGTDTQYF

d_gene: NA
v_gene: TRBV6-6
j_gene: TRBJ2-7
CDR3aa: CASSYSMSGYSYEQYF

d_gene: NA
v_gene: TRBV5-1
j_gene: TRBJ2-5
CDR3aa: CASSVDTGPQETQYF

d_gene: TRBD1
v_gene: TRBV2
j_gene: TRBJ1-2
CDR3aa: CASKGEGARGYTF

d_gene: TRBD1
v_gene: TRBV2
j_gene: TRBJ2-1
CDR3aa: CASSEFGGQGVNEQFF

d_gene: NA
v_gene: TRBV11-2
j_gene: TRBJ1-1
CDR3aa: CASSLVGAGTEAFF

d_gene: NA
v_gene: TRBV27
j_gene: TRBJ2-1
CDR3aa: CASSLWGDEQFF

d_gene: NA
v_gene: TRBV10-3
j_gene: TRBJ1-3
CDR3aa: CAITSTVGDGTIYF

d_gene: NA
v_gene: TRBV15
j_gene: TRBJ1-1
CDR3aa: CATSRETAPTEAFF